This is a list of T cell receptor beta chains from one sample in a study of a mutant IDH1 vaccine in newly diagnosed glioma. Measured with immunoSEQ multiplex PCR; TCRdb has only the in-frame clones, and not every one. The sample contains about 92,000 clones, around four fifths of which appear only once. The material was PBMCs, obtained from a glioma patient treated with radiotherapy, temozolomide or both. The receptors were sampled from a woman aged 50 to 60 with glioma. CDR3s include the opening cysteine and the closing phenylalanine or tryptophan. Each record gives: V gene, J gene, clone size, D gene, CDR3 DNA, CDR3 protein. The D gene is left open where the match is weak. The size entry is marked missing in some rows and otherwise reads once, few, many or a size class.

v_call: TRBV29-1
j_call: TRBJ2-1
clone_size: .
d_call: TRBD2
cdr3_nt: TGCAGCGTTGATACTAGCGGGGGGTTTGAGCAGTTCTTC
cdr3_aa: CSVDTSGGFEQFF

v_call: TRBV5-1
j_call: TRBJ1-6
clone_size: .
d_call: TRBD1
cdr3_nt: TGCGCCAGCAGCCGGACAGGGAGTCGGTATAATTCACCCCTCCACTTT
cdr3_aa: CASSRTGSRYNSPLHF

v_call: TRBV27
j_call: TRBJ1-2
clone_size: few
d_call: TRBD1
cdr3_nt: TGTGCCAGCAGTCCCGGGACAGGGACTAACTATGGCTACACCTTC
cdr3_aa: CASSPGTGTNYGYTF

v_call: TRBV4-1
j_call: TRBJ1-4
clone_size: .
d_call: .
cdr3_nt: TGCGCCAGCAGCCAAGGACGTGACAGCGTTAATGAAAAACTGTTTTTT
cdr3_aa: CASSQGRDSVNEKLFF

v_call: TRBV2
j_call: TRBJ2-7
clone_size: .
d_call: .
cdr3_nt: TGTGCCAGCAGTGAAATCAGGTCCTCCTACGAGCAGTACTTC
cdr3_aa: CASSEIRSSYEQYF

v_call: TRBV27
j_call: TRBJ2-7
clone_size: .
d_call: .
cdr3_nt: TGTGCCAGCAGTTTCCGGGACGGACCCTACGAGCAGTACTTC
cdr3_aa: CASSFRDGPYEQYF

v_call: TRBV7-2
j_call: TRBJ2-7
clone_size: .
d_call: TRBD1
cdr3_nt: TGTGCCAGCAGCTTTTACACAGTGACAGGGGCCTTATACTACGAGCAGTACTTC
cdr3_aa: CASSFYTVTGALYYEQYF

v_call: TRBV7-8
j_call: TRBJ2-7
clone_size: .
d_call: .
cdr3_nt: TGTGCCAGCAGCTTAGTCGCCCAGACCTCAGCCCGACAGTCTACGAATGAGCAGTACTTC
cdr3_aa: CASSLVAQTSARQSTNEQYF

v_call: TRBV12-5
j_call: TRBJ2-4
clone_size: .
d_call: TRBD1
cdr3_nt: TGTGCTAGTGGTTTGACAGGGGAAAACATTCAGTACTTC
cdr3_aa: CASGLTGENIQYF

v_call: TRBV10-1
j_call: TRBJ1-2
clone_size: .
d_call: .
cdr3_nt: TGCGCCAGCAGTGGGACGGTTCATGGCTACACCTTC
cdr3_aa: CASSGTVHGYTF

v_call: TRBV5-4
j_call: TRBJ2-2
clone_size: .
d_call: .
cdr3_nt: TGTGCCAGCAGCTTGGAGGGGGGCCGAAACACCGGGGAGCTGTTTTTT
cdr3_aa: CASSLEGGRNTGELFF

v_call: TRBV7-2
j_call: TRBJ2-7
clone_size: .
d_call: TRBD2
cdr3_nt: TGTGCCAGCAGCTTAGTACTAGCGGGGGATTACGAGCAGTACTTC
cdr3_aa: CASSLVLAGDYEQYF